These T cell receptor beta chains were read from a single sample in a study of regulatory T cells in long-lasting Graves disease. From the multiplex PCR reads, TCRdb called clonotypes with MiXCR, one entry per CDR3 protein. The data hold 550,000 to 650,000 distinct CDR3 sequences, with roughly a sixth observed a single time. These records were also assigned to another study, of T cells in Graves' hyperthyroidism and ophthalmopathy.

The source material was peripheral blood mononuclear cells (PBMCs), sampled at new diagnosis, from a patient treated with antithyroid drugs. These receptors all stem from a man younger than 30 with Graves disease. Both conserved end residues are part of each CDR3. The D gene is left open where the match is weak. Size is omitted from some rows. Given values are once, few, many or a class for expanded clones.

clone_size j_call v_call d_call cdr3_aa cdr3_nt
few TRBJ2-5 TRBV28 . CASSYRRGPETQYF TGTGCCAGCAGTTATCGACGGGGCCCAGAGACCCAGTACTTC
. TRBJ2-2 TRBV19 . CASRTSSNTGELFF TGTGCCAGTAGGACGAGTTCGAACACCGGGGAGCTGTTTTTT
few TRBJ1-1 TRBV5-1 . CASSPAGGEAFF TGCGCCAGCAGCCCCGCGGGTGGTGAAGCTTTCTTT
few TRBJ2-3 TRBV4-1 . CASSPGGVSDTQYF TGCGCCAGCAGCCCAGGAGGGGTGTCGGATACGCAGTATTTT
. TRBJ2-7 TRBV20-1 . CSARGDGKAHEQYF TGCAGTGCTAGGGGGGACGGGAAGGCGCACGAGCAGTACTTC
. TRBJ2-7 TRBV5-6 . CASSSPGTGIYEQYF TGTGCCAGCAGTTCCCCCGGGACGGGCATCTACGAGCAGTACTTC
. TRBJ2-5 TRBV28 TRBD2 CASSTYLLAGGPLGETQYF TGTGCCAGCAGTACCTACTTACTAGCGGGAGGGCCTTTGGGGGAGACCCAGTACTTC
. TRBJ2-7 TRBV20-1 TRBD2 CSAPGGLAGTKSYEQYF TGCAGTGCCCCTGGGGGGCTAGCGGGGACGAAGTCCTACGAGCAGTACTTC
. TRBJ2-1 TRBV5-1 TRBD2 CASSLAPGGDEQFF TGCGCCAGCAGCTTGGCCCCCGGGGGGGATGAGCAGTTCTTC
. TRBJ2-5 TRBV20-1 . CSASSGGRGRETQYF TGCAGTGCTAGTTCGGGGGGCAGGGGGCGAGAGACCCAGTACTTC
. TRBJ2-3 TRBV6-1 . CASSSSDSTDTQYF TGTGCCAGCAGCTCCAGCGATAGCACAGATACGCAGTATTTT
many TRBJ2-3 TRBV28 . CASSFPLDVKGEDTQYF TGTGCCAGCAGTTTCCCTCTAGACGTCAAAGGGGAAGATACGCAGTATTTT
many TRBJ2-1 TRBV20-1 TRBD2 CSARNRLAGGYNEQFF TGCAGTGCTAGAAACCGACTAGCGGGAGGCTACAATGAGCAGTTCTTC
. TRBJ1-1 TRBV5-1 TRBD1 CASSPTHRGRKNTEAFF TGCGCCAGCAGCCCAACTCACAGGGGCCGAAAGAACACTGAAGCTTTCTTT
many TRBJ2-7 TRBV2 TRBD1 CASRPPTGFNEQYF TGTGCCAGCAGACCACCGACAGGGTTCAACGAGCAGTACTTC
many TRBJ2-1 TRBV5-1 TRBD2 CASSLGTSGRWQFF TGCGCCAGCAGCTTGGGGACTAGCGGGAGATGGCAGTTCTTC
many TRBJ2-1 TRBV20-1 TRBD1 CSARDRRQGLFNEQFF TGCAGTGCTAGAGATCGTCGACAGGGGTTGTTCAATGAGCAGTTCTTC
. TRBJ2-3 TRBV19 TRBD1 CASSTGQRTVTDTQYF TGTGCCAGTAGTACGGGACAGCGTACAGTAACAGATACGCAGTATTTT
many TRBJ2-7 TRBV30 . CACFRRGEQYF TGTGCCTGTTTTAGGAGGGGCGAGCAGTACTTC
many TRBJ2-2 TRBV20-1 TRBD1 CSARRQGAGNTGELFF TGCAGTGCTAGACGACAGGGGGCAGGGAACACCGGGGAGCTGTTTTTT
many TRBJ1-5 TRBV28 . CASRLGPGVWSNQPQHF TGTGCCAGCAGGTTGGGACCAGGCGTTTGGAGCAATCAGCCCCAGCATTTT
few TRBJ1-1 TRBV18 TRBD1 CASSPNRGQDTEAFF TGTGCCAGCTCACCAAACAGGGGGCAGGACACTGAAGCTTTCTTT
. TRBJ2-7 TRBV6-9 TRBD2 CASSWGLAGLYEQYF TGTGCCAGCAGTTGGGGACTAGCGGGGTTGTACGAGCAGTACTTC
. TRBJ2-1 TRBV27 TRBD2 CASSSAGGHYNEQFF TGTGCCAGCAGCTCAGCGGGAGGACACTACAATGAGCAGTTCTTC
many TRBJ2-7 TRBV20-1 TRBD2 CSARDFASGSFHYEQYF TGCAGTGCTAGAGATTTCGCTAGCGGGAGTTTCCACTACGAGCAGTACTTC
. TRBJ1-3 TRBV7-3 . CASSCGPRVDYSLETPYF TGTGCCAGCAGCTGTGGACCCCGGGTTGACTACTCTCTGGAAACACCATATTTT